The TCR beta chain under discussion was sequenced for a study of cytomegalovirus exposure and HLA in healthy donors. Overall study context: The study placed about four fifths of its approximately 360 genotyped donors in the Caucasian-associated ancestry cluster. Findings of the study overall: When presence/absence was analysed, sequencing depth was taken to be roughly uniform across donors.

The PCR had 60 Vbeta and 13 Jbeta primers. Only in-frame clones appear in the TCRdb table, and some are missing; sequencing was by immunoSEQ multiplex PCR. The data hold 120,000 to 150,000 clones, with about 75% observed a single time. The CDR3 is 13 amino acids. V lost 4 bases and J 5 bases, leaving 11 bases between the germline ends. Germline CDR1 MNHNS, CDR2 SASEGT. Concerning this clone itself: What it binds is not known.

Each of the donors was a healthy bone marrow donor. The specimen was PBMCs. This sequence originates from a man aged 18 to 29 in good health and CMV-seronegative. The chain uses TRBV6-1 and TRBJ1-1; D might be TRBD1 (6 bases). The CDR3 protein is CASSVRGGTEAFF. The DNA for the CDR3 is TGTGCCAGCAGTGTACGAGGGGGTACTGAAGCTTTCTTT.